The rows below give T cell receptor beta chains drawn from one sample of a study of shared clonotypes between healthy human individuals. Using immunoSEQ multiplex PCR, the repertoire was profiled, and TCRdb retains in-frame clones only, with some absent. The table lists under 850,000 clones, 90% to 95% of them singletons. Sequenced sample: naive CD8+ T cells sorted from blood. These receptors originate from a man aged 30 to 39 in good health. The CDR3 runs from the conserved cysteine through the conserved F or W.

v_gene	j_gene	CDR3aa
TRBV6-6	TRBJ2-7	CASSYSREAPYEQYF
TRBV30	TRBJ2-1	CACKGLAGNYNEQFF
TRBV7-8	TRBJ1-3	CASSLERAGTVGNTIYF
TRBV7-9	TRBJ2-3	CASSGTSDSTDTQYF
TRBV7-9	TRBJ2-7	CASSTNRGQYF
TRBV28	TRBJ2-7	CASSTTYEQYF
TRBV7-9	TRBJ2-5	CASSLVVSWGSETQYF
TRBV28	TRBJ2-3	CASRGGYEGGRSWDTQYF
TRBV28	TRBJ2-2	CASSRGLAGVIGELFF
TRBV29-1	TRBJ1-1	CSVVYVNTEAFF
TRBV6-6	TRBJ2-7	CASSYQDAYEQYF
TRBV4-2	TRBJ2-1	CASSQARDRGNEQFF
TRBV4-3	TRBJ1-1	CASSPYVDVTEAFF
TRBV27	TRBJ1-2	CASSFNGQGAVDGYTF
TRBV14	TRBJ2-3	CASSLASFSTDTQYF
TRBV19	TRBJ2-7	CASSIGRGTSGNSYEQYF
TRBV7-9	TRBJ1-1	CASSSQGLEAFF
TRBV9	TRBJ1-2	CASSVVDSPRSLGYTF
TRBV27	TRBJ1-2	CASSLSMGTGAYGYTF
TRBV5-5	TRBJ2-1	CASSLEGQPRHEQFF
TRBV4-1	TRBJ2-1	CASSQAGTSGIEQFF
TRBV2	TRBJ1-1	CASSEFALNTEAFF
TRBV7-6	TRBJ2-3	CASSVGLADTDTQYF
TRBV11-2	TRBJ1-1	CASSPSGFATEAFF
TRBV2	TRBJ2-3	CASIGRDFTDTQYF
TRBV5-6	TRBJ2-7	CASSLAYRDEQYF
TRBV19	TRBJ2-1	CATRSLAYNEQFF
TRBV27	TRBJ2-2	CASRPGLITTGELFF
TRBV7-3	TRBJ2-4	CASSSGPEIQYF
TRBV7-3	TRBJ2-7	CASSLDGTSGPYEQYF
TRBV7-8	TRBJ1-1	CASSFGRLGLRSGDTEAFF
TRBV28	TRBJ2-7	CASRPQGYYEQYF
TRBV6-5	TRBJ1-1	CAIDITEAFF
TRBV18	TRBJ2-3	CASSPYRGAEADTQYF
TRBV7-8	TRBJ1-1	CASSYRDGMNTEAFF
TRBV11-2	TRBJ2-7	CASSLEIASGYEQYF
TRBV29-1	TRBJ2-7	CSVVGVDEQYF
TRBV6-1	TRBJ2-1	CASSEEGAGVGDEQFF
TRBV5-1	TRBJ2-1	CASSLDGRVPNEQFF
TRBV7-2	TRBJ2-2	CASSLGRGRRSGELFF
TRBV19	TRBJ2-3	CAHARTSTDTQYF
TRBV15	TRBJ1-1	CATSGRRMNTEAFF
TRBV9	TRBJ1-1	CASSVGDGGTEAFF
TRBV7-7	TRBJ2-3	CASSLGDSYTDTQYF
TRBV2	TRBJ2-7	CASSEGLGLNSYEQYF
TRBV7-3	TRBJ2-3	CASSPGGTSTDTQYF
TRBV27	TRBJ1-4	CASSYGATNEKLFF
TRBV29-1	TRBJ2-3	CSVIRDSEDTQYF
TRBV27	TRBJ1-1	CASSTSVNTEAFF
TRBV28	TRBJ2-3	CASSPRTSGRVTDTQYF
TRBV27	TRBJ2-7	CASSLTGFQYEQYF
TRBV6-6	TRBJ2-5	CASLPTSAGGKGGQYF
TRBV10-1	TRBJ2-1	CASSESTGQRDNNEQFF
TRBV7-9	TRBJ2-2	CASSFPGQGIPGELFF
TRBV7-9	TRBJ2-5	CASSPPTSGQETQYF